One sample yielded the 2 T cell receptor beta chains listed below, sequenced in a study of cytomegalovirus exposure and HLA in healthy donors. Profiled with immunoSEQ multiplex PCR; TCRdb holds only in-frame clones, not every one. The sample holds 120,000 or so clones, roughly 90% seen once. Specimen: PBMCs. The receptor source for this set is a woman in her twenties or thirties in good health and CMV-seropositive.

This chain links TRBV27 with TRBJ2-7, with unresolved D. CDR1 is MNHEY and CDR2 is SMNVEV in the germline V gene (reference sequence). The CDR3 has 11 residues. Trimming took off 4 bases at V and 5 bases at J, with 6 bases between the two ends. This CDR3 reads CASSSGNEQYF. The CDR3, as DNA: TGTGCCAGCAGTTCAGGAAACGAGCAGTACTTC.

The chain uses TRBV4-1 and TRBJ1-2; D is unresolved. The CDR3 is made up of 14 amino acids. V was trimmed by 5 bases and J by 4 bases, leaving 14 bases between them. Germline V gene data show CDR1 as MGHRA and CDR2 as YSYEKL. The CDR3 loop is CASSSPTSVYGYTF. DNA for the CDR3: TGCGCCAGCAGCTCTCCTACCAGCGTCTATGGCTACACCTTC.